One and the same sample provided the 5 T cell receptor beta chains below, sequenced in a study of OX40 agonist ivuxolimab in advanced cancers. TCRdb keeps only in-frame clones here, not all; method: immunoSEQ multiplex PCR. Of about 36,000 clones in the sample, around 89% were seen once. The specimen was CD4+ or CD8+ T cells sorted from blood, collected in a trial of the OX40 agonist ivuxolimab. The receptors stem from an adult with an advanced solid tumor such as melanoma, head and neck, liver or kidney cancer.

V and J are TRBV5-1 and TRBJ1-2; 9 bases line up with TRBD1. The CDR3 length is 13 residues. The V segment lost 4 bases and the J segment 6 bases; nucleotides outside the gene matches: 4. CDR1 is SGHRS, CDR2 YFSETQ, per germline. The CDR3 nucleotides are TGCGCCAGCAGCAAGGACAGGGGTGATGGCTACACCTTC. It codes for CASSKDRGDGYTF.

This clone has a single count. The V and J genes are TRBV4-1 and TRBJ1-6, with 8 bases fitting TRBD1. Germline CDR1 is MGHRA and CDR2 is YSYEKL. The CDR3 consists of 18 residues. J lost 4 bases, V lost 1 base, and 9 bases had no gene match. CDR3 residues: CASSQVPGQVQYNSPLHF. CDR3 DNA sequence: TGCGCCAGCAGCCAAGTCCCGGGACAGGTCCAATATAATTCACCCCTCCACTTT.

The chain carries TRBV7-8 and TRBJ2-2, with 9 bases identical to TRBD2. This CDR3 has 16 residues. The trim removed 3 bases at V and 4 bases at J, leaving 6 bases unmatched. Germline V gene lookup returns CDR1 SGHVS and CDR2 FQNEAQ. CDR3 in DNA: TGTGCCAGCAGCTTCCATAGCGGGAGTTTCACCGGGGAGCTGTTTTTT. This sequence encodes CASSFHSGSFTGELFF.

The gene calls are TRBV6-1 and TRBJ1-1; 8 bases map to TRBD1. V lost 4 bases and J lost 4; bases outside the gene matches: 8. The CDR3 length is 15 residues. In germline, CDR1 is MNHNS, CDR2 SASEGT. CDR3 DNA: TGTGCCAGCAGTGCGAGGGCCACAGGGGGCACTGAAGCTTTCTTT. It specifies CASSARATGGTEAFF.

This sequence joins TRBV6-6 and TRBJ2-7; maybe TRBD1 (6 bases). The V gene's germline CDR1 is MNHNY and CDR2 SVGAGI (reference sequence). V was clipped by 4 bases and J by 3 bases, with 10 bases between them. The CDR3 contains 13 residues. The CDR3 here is CASSSHRVYEQYF. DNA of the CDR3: TGTGCCAGCAGTTCGCACAGGGTCTACGAGCAGTACTTC.